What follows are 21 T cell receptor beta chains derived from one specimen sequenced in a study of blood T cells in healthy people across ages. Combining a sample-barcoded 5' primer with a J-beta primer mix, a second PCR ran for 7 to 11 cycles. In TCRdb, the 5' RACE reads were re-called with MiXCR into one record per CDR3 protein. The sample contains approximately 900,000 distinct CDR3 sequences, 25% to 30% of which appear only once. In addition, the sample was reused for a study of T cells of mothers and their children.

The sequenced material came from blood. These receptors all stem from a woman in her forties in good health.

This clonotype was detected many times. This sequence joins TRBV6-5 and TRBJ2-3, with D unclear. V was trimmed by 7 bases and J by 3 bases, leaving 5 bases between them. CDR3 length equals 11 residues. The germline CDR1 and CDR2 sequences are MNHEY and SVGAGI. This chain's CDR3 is CASTRTDTQYF. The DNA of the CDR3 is TGTGCCAGCACCCGAACAGATACGCAGTATTTT.

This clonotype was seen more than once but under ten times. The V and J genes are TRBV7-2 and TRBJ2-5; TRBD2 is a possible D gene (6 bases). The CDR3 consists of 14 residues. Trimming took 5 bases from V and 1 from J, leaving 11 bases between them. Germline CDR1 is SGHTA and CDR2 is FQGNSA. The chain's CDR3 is CASSRGASQETQYF. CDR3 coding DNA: TGTGCCAGCAGCCGCGGGGCGAGCCAAGAGACCCAGTACTTC.

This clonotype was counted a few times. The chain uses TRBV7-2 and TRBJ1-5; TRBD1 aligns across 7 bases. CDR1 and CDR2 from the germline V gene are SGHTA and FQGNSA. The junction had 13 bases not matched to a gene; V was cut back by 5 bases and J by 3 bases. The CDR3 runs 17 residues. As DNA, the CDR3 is TGTGCCAGCAGCCGCAGGTCCCAGGGGGGCGACAATCAGCCCCAGCATTTT. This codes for CASSRRSQGGDNQPQHF.

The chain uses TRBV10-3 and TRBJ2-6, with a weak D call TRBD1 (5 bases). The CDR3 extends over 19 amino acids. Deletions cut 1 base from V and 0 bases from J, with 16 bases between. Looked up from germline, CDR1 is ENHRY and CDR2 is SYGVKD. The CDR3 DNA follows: TGTGCCATCAGTGAGTTCGGAGACAGTCTGCTCTCTGGGGCCAACGTCCTGACTTTC. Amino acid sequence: CAISEFGDSLLSGANVLTF.

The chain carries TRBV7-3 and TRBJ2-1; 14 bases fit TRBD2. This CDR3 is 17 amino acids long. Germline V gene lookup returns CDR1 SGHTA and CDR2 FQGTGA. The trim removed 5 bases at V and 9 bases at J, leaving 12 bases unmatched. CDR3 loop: CASSTGGLAGAQGEQFF. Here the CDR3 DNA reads TGTGCCAGCAGCACTGGGGGACTAGCGGGGGCTCAGGGTGAGCAGTTCTTC.

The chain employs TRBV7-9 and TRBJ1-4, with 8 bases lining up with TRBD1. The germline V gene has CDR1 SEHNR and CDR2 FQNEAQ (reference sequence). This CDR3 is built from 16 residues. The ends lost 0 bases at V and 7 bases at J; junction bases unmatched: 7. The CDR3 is CASSLAPGTGGEKLFF. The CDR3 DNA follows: TGTGCCAGCAGCTTAGCCCCCGGGACAGGTGGTGAAAAACTGTTTTTT.

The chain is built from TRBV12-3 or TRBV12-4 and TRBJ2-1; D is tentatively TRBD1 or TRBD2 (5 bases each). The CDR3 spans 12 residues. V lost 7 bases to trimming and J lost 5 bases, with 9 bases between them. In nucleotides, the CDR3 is TGTGCCAGCAATCCGGGACACAATGAGCAGTTCTTC. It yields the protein CASNPGHNEQFF.

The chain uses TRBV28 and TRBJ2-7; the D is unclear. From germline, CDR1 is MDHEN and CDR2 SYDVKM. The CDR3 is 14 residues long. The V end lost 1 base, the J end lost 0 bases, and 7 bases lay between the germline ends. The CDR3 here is CASSLSAFSYEQYF. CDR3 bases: TGTGCCAGCAGTTTATCGGCCTTCTCCTACGAGCAGTACTTC.

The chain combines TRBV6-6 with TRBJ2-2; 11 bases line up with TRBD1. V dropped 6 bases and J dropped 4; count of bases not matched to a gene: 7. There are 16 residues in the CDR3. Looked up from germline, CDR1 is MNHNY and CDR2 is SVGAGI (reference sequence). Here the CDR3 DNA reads TGTGCCAGCAGCCTAGGACAGGGGGCGGGCACCGGGGAGCTGTTTTTT. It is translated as CASSLGQGAGTGELFF.

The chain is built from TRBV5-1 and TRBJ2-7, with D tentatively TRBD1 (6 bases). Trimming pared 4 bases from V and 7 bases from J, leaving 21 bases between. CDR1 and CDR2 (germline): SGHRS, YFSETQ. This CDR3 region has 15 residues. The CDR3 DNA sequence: TGCGCCAGCAGCGTACAAGGGGCAGGGGTAGAGGAGCAGTACTTC. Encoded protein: CASSVQGAGVEEQYF. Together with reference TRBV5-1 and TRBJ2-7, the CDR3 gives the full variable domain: KAGVTQTPRYLIKTRGQQVTLSCSPISGHRSVSWYQQTPGQGLQFLFEYFSETQRNKGNFPGRFSGRQFSNSRSEMNVSTLELGDSALYLCASSVQGAGVEEQYFGPGTRLTVT.

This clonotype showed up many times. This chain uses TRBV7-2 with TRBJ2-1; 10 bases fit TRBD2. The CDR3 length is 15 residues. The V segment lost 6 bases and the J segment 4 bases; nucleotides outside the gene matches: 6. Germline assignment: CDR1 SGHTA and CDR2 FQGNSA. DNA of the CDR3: TGTGCCAGCAGACATTCGACTAGCGGGTACAATGAGCAGTTCTTC. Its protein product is CASRHSTSGYNEQFF.

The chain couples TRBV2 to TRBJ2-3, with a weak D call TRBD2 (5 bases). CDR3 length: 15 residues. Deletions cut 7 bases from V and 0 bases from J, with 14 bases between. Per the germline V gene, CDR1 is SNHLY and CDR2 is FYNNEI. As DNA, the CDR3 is TGTGCCAGCATAGGAGCGGACCTTAGCACAGATACGCAGTATTTT. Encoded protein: CASIGADLSTDTQYF.

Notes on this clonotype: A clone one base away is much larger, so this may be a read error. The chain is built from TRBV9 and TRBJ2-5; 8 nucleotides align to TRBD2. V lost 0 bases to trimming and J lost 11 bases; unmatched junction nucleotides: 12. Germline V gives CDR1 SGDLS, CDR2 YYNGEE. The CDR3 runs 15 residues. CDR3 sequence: CASSVGMASGREQYF. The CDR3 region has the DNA TGTGCCAGCAGCGTAGGAATGGCTAGCGGGCGTGAGCAGTACTTC.

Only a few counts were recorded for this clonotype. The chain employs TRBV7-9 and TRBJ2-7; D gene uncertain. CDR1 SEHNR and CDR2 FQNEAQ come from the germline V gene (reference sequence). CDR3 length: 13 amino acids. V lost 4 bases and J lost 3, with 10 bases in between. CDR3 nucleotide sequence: TGTGCCAGCAGCTCGGACGGTTGCTACGAGCAGTACTTC. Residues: CASSSDGCYEQYF.

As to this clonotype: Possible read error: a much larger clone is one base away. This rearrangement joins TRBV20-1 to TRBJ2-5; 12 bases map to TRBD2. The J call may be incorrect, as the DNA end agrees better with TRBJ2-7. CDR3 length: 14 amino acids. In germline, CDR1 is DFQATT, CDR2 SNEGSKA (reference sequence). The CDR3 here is CSAQKTSGGHEQYF. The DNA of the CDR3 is TGCAGTGCTCAAAAGACTAGCGGGGGCCACGAGCAGTACTTC.

DNA for the CDR3: TGTGCCAGTAGCCTCCAAGCGGGGCGGCCCCAGCATTTT. The encoded protein is CASSLQAGRPQHF. The rearrangement links TRBV19 to TRBJ1-5, with D perhaps matching TRBD1 (5 bases). With 6 bases removed from V and 9 bases from J, the gap between germline ends came to 15 bases. CDR1 and CDR2 from the germline V gene are LNHDA and SQIVND (reference sequence). This CDR3 region has 13 residues.

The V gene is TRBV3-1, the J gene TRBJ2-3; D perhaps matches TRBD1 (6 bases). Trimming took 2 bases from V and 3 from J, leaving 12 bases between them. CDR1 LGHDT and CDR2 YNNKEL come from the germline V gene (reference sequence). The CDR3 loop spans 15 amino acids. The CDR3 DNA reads TGTGCCAGCAGCCAAACCTCAGGGGAGACAGATACGCAGTATTTT. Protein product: CASSQTSGETDTQYF.

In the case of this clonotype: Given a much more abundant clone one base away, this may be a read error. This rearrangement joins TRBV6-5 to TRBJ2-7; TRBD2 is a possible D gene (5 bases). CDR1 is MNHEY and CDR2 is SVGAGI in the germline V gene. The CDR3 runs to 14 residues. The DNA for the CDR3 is TGTGCCAACAGTTACGGGGTAAGCAGCTACGAGCAGTACTTC. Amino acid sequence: CANSYGVSSYEQYF.

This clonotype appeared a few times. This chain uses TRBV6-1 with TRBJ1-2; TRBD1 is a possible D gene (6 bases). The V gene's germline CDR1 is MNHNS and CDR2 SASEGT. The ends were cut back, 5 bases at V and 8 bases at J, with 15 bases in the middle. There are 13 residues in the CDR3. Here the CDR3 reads CASSPTGFGGYTF. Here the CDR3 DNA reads TGTGCCAGCAGTCCTACAGGGTTCGGCGGCTACACCTTC.

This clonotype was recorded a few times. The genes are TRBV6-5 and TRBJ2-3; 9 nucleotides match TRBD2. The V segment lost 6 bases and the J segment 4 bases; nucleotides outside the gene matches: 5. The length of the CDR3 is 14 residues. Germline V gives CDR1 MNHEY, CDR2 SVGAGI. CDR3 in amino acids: CASRAGGLADTQYF. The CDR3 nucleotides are TGTGCCAGCAGGGCGGGGGGGCTGGCAGATACGCAGTATTTT.

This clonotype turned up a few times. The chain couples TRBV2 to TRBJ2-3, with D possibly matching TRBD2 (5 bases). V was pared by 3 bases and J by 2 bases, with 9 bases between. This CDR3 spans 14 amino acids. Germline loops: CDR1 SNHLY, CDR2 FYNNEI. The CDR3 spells CASSEWLATDTQYF. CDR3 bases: TGTGCCAGCAGTGAGTGGCTAGCCACAGATACGCAGTATTTT.